The clone carrying this T cell receptor beta chain has ten or more counts. Its antigen is not known. CDR1 is SGHTA and CDR2 is FQGNSA in the germline V gene. V was pared by 1 base and J by 8 bases, with 12 bases between. The CDR3 runs to 14 residues. Each cDNA molecule carried a unique molecular identifier. Each CDR3 protein is one row after TCRdb ran MiXCR on the 5' RACE reads. Among roughly 54,000 distinct CDR3 sequences listed, around 5.6% were seen once. This sample is part of a study of early T cells in non-severe SARS-CoV-2 infection. About the study: Bulk RNA taken from unsorted whole blood was sequenced, leaving chains unpaired.

Findings and limits, study-wide: VDJdb matches were skewed toward anti-spike CD8 T cell responses.

The chain uses TRBV7-2 and TRBJ2-1, with D perhaps matching TRBD2 (5 bases). Sequencing input: whole blood. This TCR was sampled from an adult who was a healthcare worker with PCR-confirmed SARS-CoV-2 infection or an uninfected control (not recorded which). CDR3 nucleotides: TGTGCCAGCAGCTTAGGAGGGAAAATCTATGAGCAGTTCTTC. Residues: CASSLGGKIYEQFF. Filled out from reference TRBV7-2 and TRBJ2-1, the complete variable domain reads GAGVSQSPSNKVTEKGKDVELRCDPISGHTALYWYRQSLGQGLEFLIYFQGNSAPDKSGLPSDRFSAERTGGSVSTLTIQRTQQEDSAVYLCASSLGGKIYEQFFGPGTRLTVL.